This passage covers 6 T cell receptor beta chains from one sample sequenced in a study of neoadjuvant anti-PD-1 for oral cavity cancer. TCRdb's table, derived via immunoSEQ multiplex PCR, lists solely in-frame clones and lacks some. The profile covers over 14,000 clones, with around three quarters appearing a single time and under 4% taken by the ten largest. The time point: after neoadjuvant nivolumab, at surgical resection. Sequenced material: PBMCs, taken after nivolumab (anti-PD-1) treatment. The receptor source for this set is a person aged 35-79 years with oral cavity squamous cell carcinoma.

V is TRBV9 and J is TRBJ2-1, with unresolved D. Between the trimmed V and J ends, which lost 0 bases and 2 bases, there was a span of 9 bases. CDR3 length equals 15 residues. Germline loops: CDR1 SGDLS, CDR2 YYNGEE. The CDR3 protein is CASSVADKPYNEQFF. In DNA form, the CDR3 reads TGTGCCAGCAGCGTAGCCGATAAACCCTACAATGAGCAGTTCTTC.

V is TRBV19 and J is TRBJ1-5; no reliable D call. Trimming removed 9 bases at V and 4 bases at J, with 10 bases between. The germline V gene encodes CDR1 LNHDA and CDR2 SQIVND (reference sequence). The CDR3 totals 12 residues. The CDR3 DNA is TGTGCCAGCCGCCAACAGAATCAGCCCCAGCATTTT. It translates to CASRQQNQPQHF.

This rearrangement joins TRBV27 to TRBJ2-5; TRBD2 agrees at 11 bases. This CDR3 contains 16 residues. CDR1 MNHEY and CDR2 SMNVEV come from the germline V gene (reference sequence). The V segment lost 7 bases and the J segment 5 bases; nucleotides outside the gene matches: 12. CDR3 nucleotide sequence: TGTGCCAGCAAGACCCTCATAGCGGGAGGGAGGGAGACCCAGTACTTC. The encoded protein is CASKTLIAGGRETQYF.

This clone was seen a handful of times. This chain links TRBV27 with TRBJ2-2; 7 bases line up with TRBD1. Germline V gene sequence: CDR1 MNHEY, CDR2 SMNVEV (reference sequence). Germline trimming cut 5 bases from V and 4 bases from J; bases unmatched to any gene: 10. CDR3 length: 16 residues. Written as DNA, the CDR3 is TGTGCCAGCAGTCCGACTGACAGGGACGGCACCGGGGAGCTGTTTTTT. This sequence encodes CASSPTDRDGTGELFF.

The chain couples TRBV11-3 to TRBJ2-1; 10 bases match TRBD1. J gave up 2 bases and V 0 bases, and 1 base lay outside the gene matches. Germline CDR1 reads SGHNT; CDR2 reads YENEEA. The CDR3 spans 16 residues. The CDR3 DNA reads as TGTGCCAGCAGCTTAGATGGGACAGGGGCCTACAATGAGCAGTTCTTC. Protein sequence: CASSLDGTGAYNEQFF.

Note on this clone: The junction shows a germline mismatch at one end, possibly a read error. This rearrangement joins TRBV7-7 to TRBJ2-7; TRBD2 is a possible D gene (5 bases). Germline CDR1 reads SSHAT; CDR2 reads FNYEAQ (reference sequence). The CDR3 is 13 residues long. The CDR3 coding sequence is TGTGCTAGCAGCTTAGGGAGATGGGACGAGCAGTACTTC. Protein sequence: CASSLGRWDEQYF.